This entry lists 7 T cell receptor beta chains sequenced from one sample in a study of vaccination and CD4 T cells after COVID-19. Sequenced with the Oncomine TCR Beta short-read assay was DNA taken from cultured CD4+ T cells. Via MiXCR, TCRdb re-called the PCR reads, giving one row per CDR3 protein. The sample includes roughly 17,000 distinct CDR3 sequences, roughly three fifths seen only once; the top ten take approximately 10%. No antigens are known for them. As to treatment: approximately nine-day PBMC culture with coronavirus spike peptide pools or control peptides (ViraFEST assay). The sequenced sample was CD4+ T cells from blood, cultured in vitro. These receptors all come from a human donor who had recovered from COVID-19.

The V and J genes are TRBV20-1 and TRBJ1-4; D is unclear. V lost 1 base, J lost 5 bases, and 5 bases lay in between. The germline CDR1 and CDR2 sequences are DFQATT and SNEGSKA (reference sequence). There are 12 residues in the CDR3. The CDR3 nucleotides read TGCAGTGCTAGAGTAGGGAATGAAAAACTGTTTTTT. Residues: CSARVGNEKLFF.

The chain has TRBV20-1 and TRBJ2-1, with TRBD2 matching 11 bases. Germline lookup yields CDR1 DFQATT and CDR2 SNEGSKA (reference sequence). Unmatched junction bases numbered 7, after V lost 3 bases and J lost 3 bases. This CDR3 has 16 amino acids. This CDR3 reads CSARELAGVNYNEQFF. DNA of the CDR3: TGCAGTGCTAGGGAACTAGCGGGAGTAAACTACAATGAGCAGTTCTTC.

This sequence joins TRBV5-6 and TRBJ1-2, with D tentatively TRBD1 (6 bases). V was cut by 1 base and J by 7 bases, with 14 bases left in between. The CDR3 contains 14 residues. The germline V gene has CDR1 SGHDT and CDR2 YYEEEE. This chain's CDR3 is CASSLQRGITGYTF. Written as DNA, the CDR3 is TGTGCCAGCAGCTTGCAAAGGGGGATAACTGGCTACACCTTC.

The chain combines TRBV20-1 with TRBJ1-5; D uncertain. Per the germline V gene, CDR1 is DFQATT and CDR2 is SNEGSKA (reference sequence). The CDR3 extends over 12 amino acids. V was shortened by 3 bases and J by 4 bases, with 7 bases between the two germline ends. CDR3 bases: TGCAGTGCTAGGTCTCCAAATCAGCCCCAGCATTTT. Translation gives CSARSPNQPQHF.

The chain couples TRBV7-2 to TRBJ2-3; unclear D gene. V lost 5 bases, J lost 2 bases, and 14 bases lay in between. Per the germline V gene, CDR1 is SGHTA and CDR2 is FQGNSA. The CDR3 is 15 amino acids. CDR3 loop: CASSPKTVSTDTQYF. CDR3 DNA: TGTGCCAGCAGCCCTAAGACGGTGTCCACAGATACGCAGTATTTT. Complete variable domain (other parts from reference TRBV7-2 and TRBJ2-3): GAGVSQSPSNKVTEKGKDVELRCDPISGHTALYWYRQSLGQGLEFLIYFQGNSAPDKSGLPSDRFSAERTGGSVSTLTIQRTQQEDSAVYLCASSPKTVSTDTQYFGPGTRLTVL.

V and J are TRBV7-2 and TRBJ1-1; unclear D gene. V dropped 2 bases and J dropped 0 bases, with 7 bases sitting between them. Germline CDR1 is SGHTA and CDR2 is FQGNSA. This CDR3 is 14 amino acids long. CDR3 sequence reads: CASSLPFVNTEAFF. In DNA form, the CDR3 reads TGTGCCAGCAGCTTACCTTTCGTGAACACTGAAGCTTTCTTT.

The rearrangement uses TRBV10-3 and TRBJ2-7; D possibly uses TRBD1 or TRBD2 (5 bases each). The ends were cut back, 4 bases at V and 2 bases at J, with 18 bases in the middle. The CDR3 consists of 16 residues. Germline CDR1 ENHRY, CDR2 SYGVKD. The CDR3 DNA follows: TGTGCCATCAGTGTTGTCGTGGGGGACGGAGCCTACGAGCAGTACTTC. It is translated as CAISVVVGDGAYEQYF.